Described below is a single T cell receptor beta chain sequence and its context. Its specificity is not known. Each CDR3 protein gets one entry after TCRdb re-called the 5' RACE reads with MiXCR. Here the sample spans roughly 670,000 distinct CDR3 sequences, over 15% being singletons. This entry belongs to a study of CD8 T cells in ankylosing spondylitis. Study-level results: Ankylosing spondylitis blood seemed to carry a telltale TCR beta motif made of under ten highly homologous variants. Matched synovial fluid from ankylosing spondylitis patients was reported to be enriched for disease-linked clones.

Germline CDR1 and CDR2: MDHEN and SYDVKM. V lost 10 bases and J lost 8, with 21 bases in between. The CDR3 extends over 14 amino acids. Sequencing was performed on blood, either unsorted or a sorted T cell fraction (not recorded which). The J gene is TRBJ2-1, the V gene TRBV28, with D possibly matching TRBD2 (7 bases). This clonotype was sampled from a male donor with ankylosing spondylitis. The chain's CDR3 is CAITSGGQFDEQFF. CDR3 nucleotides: TGTGCCATCACCTCGGGAGGACAGTTCGATGAGCAGTTCTTC.